This T cell receptor beta chain was captured in a study of blood T cell repertoires in COVID-19 (dated by TCRdb to the early 2020s). General notes on the study: Samples from collaborators originated in the United States, Italy and Spain and spanned both the acute and convalescent phases of COVID-19. The prospective study material was composed of cDNA or gDNA derived from T cells, B-cell-depleted T cells, or PBMCs. Deeply sampled blood TCRbeta repertoires from subjects exposed to, actively infected with, or recovered from COVID-19 were included in the dataset. The repertoires were released in a freely available public database intended as a resource for research on the immune response to SARS-CoV-2. The samples were drawn from two sources: the first 160 participants of the ongoing ImmuneRACE study, and fewer than 1,500 subjects contributed by 6 global collaborators. Sample metadata almost always included a de-identified subject ID, COVID-19 status, age in years and sex. Where available, HLA class I and class II types were taken from metadata supplied by the sample provider and were not determined by assay-based typing. Overall study outcomes, separate from this receptor: The quantity of clinical and demographic metadata differed by source and by participant and was supplied without curation.

The immunoSEQ Assay, a bias-controlled multiplex PCR, was used to amplify TCRbeta CDR3 regions from genomic DNA. As for the authors' bioinformatics: Within the assay, amplification of reference gene primers was used to estimate how many nucleated cells each sample contained. To quantify the absolute abundance of each unique TCRbeta CDR3 rearrangement, sequence reads were collapsed and filtered. For each sample, productive Simpson clonality was calculated by taking the square root of Simpson's diversity index across productive rearrangements. Here the immuneACCESS table is served through TCRdb, limited to in-frame sequences with V and J called. Missing clones are a known gap in these copies; in checked studies unresolved V genes cover under half, and the rest lacks a known reason. V, J and clone size reflect that table, while D and trimming were determined from the DNA. The sample yields roughly 250,000 clones; 88% were counted once. The leading ten clones occupy just under 0.8% of the sample.

Notes on this clone: Its antigen remains undetermined. No much larger clone exists at a distance of one base, and base qualities are not known.

Each collaborating institution followed its own protocols to collect whole blood in K2EDTA tubes. For TCRbeta analysis, collaborators shipped samples as frozen whole blood, isolated PBMCs, or DNA extracted from either of those sample types. Sequencing input: peripheral blood. This TCR came from a woman aged 25-40 years with acute or convalescent COVID-19.

For the CDR3, the sequence is CASSEALPSGRLDTQYF. Here is the DNA: TGTGCCAGCAGTGAAGCGCTTCCTAGCGGGAGATTAGATACGCAGTATTTT. The chain is made from TRBV2 and TRBJ2-3; the central 10 bases match TRBD2. CDR1 and CDR2 were assigned from the germline V gene as SNHLY and FYNNEI. V has 0 bases trimmed and J has 5 bases trimmed; junction bases matching no gene number 8. Spanning cysteine to phenylalanine, the CDR3 consists of 17 amino acids. Only CDR3 DNA remains: 51 bases, in frame from the first base.